These T cell receptor beta chains were read from a single sample in a study of read filtering for tumor transcriptome and immune sequencing. One entry per CDR3 protein results from TCRdb running MiXCR on the reads. Seen here are more than 20,000 distinct CDR3 sequences, more than 20% observed once, and the top ten hold around a sixth. The specimen was a population of CD138-negative cells sorted from bone marrow. These receptors were taken from a donor aged 40 or older with multiple myeloma. CDR3s leave out the opening cysteine and the closing phenylalanine or tryptophan.

v_gene: TRBV4-1
CDR3aa: ASSPGPSLGSYEQY

v_gene: TRBV6-1
CDR3aa: ASNPDRLSYEQY

v_gene: TRBV29-1
CDR3aa: SVEGSAGGGYYNEQF

v_gene: TRBV29-1
CDR3aa: SVADWDNRANEQL

v_gene: TRBV5-1
CDR3aa: ASSFPGEPGIAGGYNEQF

v_gene: TRBV7-3
CDR3aa: ASSKNTFSGKEF

v_gene: TRBV28
CDR3aa: ASSSDIALYNEQF

v_gene: TRBV20-1
CDR3aa: SATETGQTIGKLF

v_gene: TRBV27
CDR3aa: ASSPLRTGGYEQY

v_gene: TRBV5-1
CDR3aa: ASSPRGGKETQY

v_gene: TRBV6-1
CDR3aa: ASSYIQGSGELF

v_gene: TRBV29-1
CDR3aa: SVERQKGTGELF

v_gene: TRBV5-1
CDR3aa: ASSLREVPDEQF

v_gene: TRBV20-1
CDR3aa: SASLVDNEQF

v_gene: TRBV12-3/TRBV12-4
CDR3aa: ASSSRTTNTGELF

v_gene: TRBV6-1
CDR3aa: AGSGTLDNEQF

v_gene: TRBV6-5
CDR3aa: ASSLDRGGNQPQH

v_gene: TRBV29-1
CDR3aa: SVGRQGETQY

v_gene: TRBV20-1
CDR3aa: SARSTKTNEKLF

v_gene: TRBV29-1
CDR3aa: SVQPGQTTYEQY

v_gene: TRBV5-1
CDR3aa: ASSGVAGMSYNEQF

v_gene: TRBV19
CDR3aa: ASRGLAGNEQF

v_gene: TRBV5-1
CDR3aa: ASSFQADQETQY

v_gene: TRBV6-1
CDR3aa: ASSSPRGARGEQF

v_gene: TRBV6-1
CDR3aa: ASSDPGQGLLAGGYNEQF

v_gene: TRBV20-1
CDR3aa: SAPEAGGDNEQF

v_gene: TRBV18
CDR3aa: ASSPSSKQGYEQY

v_gene: TRBV7-8
CDR3aa: ASSSRTSGGPLVHEQF

v_gene: TRBV5-4
CDR3aa: ASSPTGGRSEAF

v_gene: TRBV27
CDR3aa: ASGPFNQPQH

v_gene: TRBV12-3/TRBV12-4
CDR3aa: ASSSPWKDGELF

v_gene: TRBV2
CDR3aa: ASSGTVGNSGANVLT

v_gene: TRBV30
CDR3aa: AWTSGGETQY

v_gene: TRBV7-9
CDR3aa: ASSLSGQEQPQH

v_gene: TRBV28
CDR3aa: ASRPRDFPQY

v_gene: TRBV6-5
CDR3aa: ASRGGGSYNEQF

v_gene: TRBV20-1
CDR3aa: SASRAGTRTGELF

v_gene: TRBV7-6
CDR3aa: ASSLSGGEGDTQY

v_gene: TRBV28
CDR3aa: ASSSSISGNTIY

v_gene: TRBV19
CDR3aa: ASSASGRIYNEQF

v_gene: TRBV7-9
CDR3aa: ASTGNNDGYT

v_gene: TRBV7-9
CDR3aa: ASSSRLAGITDTQY

v_gene: TRBV27
CDR3aa: ASSLRDRLSNTEAF

v_gene: TRBV12-3/TRBV12-4
CDR3aa: ASRYSADQQETQY

v_gene: TRBV19
CDR3aa: ASGTGRSSYNEQF

v_gene: TRBV28
CDR3aa: ASSLDPIYTEAF

v_gene: TRBV29-1
CDR3aa: SVGGLGSYNEQF

v_gene: TRBV20-1
CDR3aa: SARTGSSGANVLT

v_gene: TRBV20-1
CDR3aa: SADTSEEQY

v_gene: TRBV7-7
CDR3aa: ASSLEGTVGNEQF